Listed below are T cell receptor beta chains from one sample, sequenced in a study of Tregs in tolerant kidney transplant recipients. The protocol was immunoSEQ multiplex PCR, while the TCRdb copy is restricted to in-frame clones and leaves out a portion. The sample holds more than 90,000 clones; about 91% are singletons and the top ten take approximately 0.59%. The sequencing sample was made of CD4+ T cells from blood. The receptors come from a human donor in good health. CDR3s include the opening cysteine and the closing phenylalanine or tryptophan. Each record gives: D gene, J gene, clone size, V gene, CDR3 protein, CDR3 DNA. A D gene is named only where the DNA matches it firmly. Clone size is stated in some rows and not others, as once, few, many or a class when expanded.

TRBD1,TRBJ2-1,few,TRBV30,CAWSVQGDRGQFF,TGTGCCTGGAGTGTACAGGGGGACAGGGGACAGTTCTTC
NA,TRBJ1-2,once,TRBV6-6,CASSKDARYYGYTF,TGTGCCAGCAGTAAGGACGCCAGATACTATGGCTACACCTTC
NA,TRBJ2-3,once,TRBV19,CASSIPGVTDTQYF,TGTGCCAGTAGTATACCTGGAGTCACAGATACGCAGTATTTT
NA,TRBJ2-3,few,TRBV5-1,CASSLEGQVTDTQYF,TGCGCCAGCAGCTTGGAAGGACAAGTCACAGATACGCAGTATTTT
NA,TRBJ1-3,NA,TRBV6-1,CASSEASGTFGRNTIYF,TGTGCCAGCAGTGAAGCATCCGGGACGTTCGGGAGAAACACCATATATTTT
NA,TRBJ1-2,NA,TRBV19,CASSKRTGKTNYGYTF,TGTGCCAGTAGTAAACGGACTGGAAAAACCAACTATGGCTACACCTTC
TRBD2,TRBJ2-7,NA,TRBV11-2,CASSLLSGSSYEQYF,TGTGCCAGCAGCTTACTTAGCGGGAGCTCCTACGAGCAGTACTTC
TRBD2,TRBJ2-2,NA,TRBV10-1,CASRATSGANTGELFF,TGCGCCAGCAGGGCGACTAGCGGGGCGAACACCGGGGAGCTGTTTTTT
NA,TRBJ1-5,NA,TRBV5-8,CASSLGQLNQPQHF,TGTGCCAGCAGCTTGGGGCAGCTCAATCAGCCCCAGCATTTT
NA,TRBJ2-3,NA,TRBV10-3,CAISEGGASTDTQYF,TGTGCCATCAGTGAGGGGGGGGCTAGCACAGATACGCAGTATTTT
NA,TRBJ2-7,NA,TRBV9,CASSVGNSSYEQYF,TGTGCCAGCAGCGTTGGAAATAGCTCCTACGAGCAGTACTTC
NA,TRBJ1-2,NA,TRBV18,CASSPDPKGYRYGYTF,TGTGCCAGCTCACCCGATCCTAAAGGGTATCGGTATGGCTACACCTTC
TRBD1,TRBJ1-2,NA,TRBV5-6,CASSVTGAPDYGYTF,TGTGCCAGCAGCGTGACAGGGGCGCCGGACTATGGCTACACCTTC
TRBD2,TRBJ2-5,NA,TRBV2,CASSVLAGSGETQYF,TGTGCCAGCAGTGTCCTAGCGGGGTCGGGAGAGACCCAGTACTTC
TRBD1,TRBJ2-3,NA,TRBV11-2,CASSPLTGGADTQYF,TGTGCCAGCAGCCCATTGACAGGGGGCGCAGATACGCAGTATTTT
NA,TRBJ1-3,once,TRBV29-1,CSVEDTGKGNTIYF,TGCAGCGTTGAAGACACAGGGAAAGGAAACACCATATATTTT
TRBD1,TRBJ2-7,NA,TRBV10-3,CATGDSTYEQYF,TGTGCCACCGGGGACAGCACCTACGAGCAGTACTTC
NA,TRBJ2-5,NA,TRBV19,CASSPGEIGSQYF,TGTGCCAGTAGCCCGGGGGAAATCGGGTCCCAGTACTTC
NA,TRBJ2-7,NA,TRBV11-2,CASSSPSKSYEQYF,TGTGCCAGCAGCTCCCCGTCCAAGTCCTACGAGCAGTACTTC
NA,TRBJ2-7,NA,TRBV5-1,CASSLEGSLYEQYF,TGCGCCAGCAGCTTGGAGGGGTCGCTCTACGAGCAGTACTTC
NA,TRBJ2-1,NA,TRBV20-1,CSASSAAEQFF,TGCAGTGCCTCTTCTGCGGCCGAGCAGTTCTTC
NA,TRBJ2-1,NA,TRBV5-5,CASSHRAEGDNEQFF,TGTGCCAGCAGCCATAGGGCAGAAGGGGACAATGAGCAGTTCTTC
NA,TRBJ1-2,NA,TRBV19,CASSIKSANYGYTF,TGTGCCAGTAGTATAAAGAGTGCTAACTATGGCTACACCTTC
TRBD2,TRBJ2-3,NA,TRBV5-1,CASSSLTSGGARDTQYF,TGCGCCAGCAGCTCGCTGACTAGCGGGGGGGCAAGGGATACGCAGTATTTT
NA,TRBJ1-2,NA,TRBV7-9,CASSLVGGVDGYTF,TGTGCCAGCAGCTTAGTGGGGGGTGTCGACGGCTACACCTTC
NA,TRBJ2-7,NA,TRBV5-6,CASSFVQGAFGSEQYF,TGTGCCAGCAGCTTTGTGCAGGGAGCATTCGGGTCCGAGCAGTACTTC
NA,TRBJ1-3,NA,TRBV11-2,CASSLQGNTIYF,TGTGCCAGCAGCTTACAAGGAAACACCATATATTTT
NA,TRBJ2-7,NA,TRBV13,CASSLRPPAVSGSYEQYF,TGTGCCAGCAGTCTCCGACCCCCCGCGGTTAGCGGCTCCTACGAGCAGTACTTC
NA,TRBJ1-2,once,TRBV6-4,CASSSPTRVHPGGYTF,TGTGCCAGCAGTTCCCCTACCCGCGTTCACCCAGGCGGCTACACCTTC
NA,TRBJ2-1,NA,TRBV19,CASSTRAGSYNEQFF,TGTGCCAGTAGTACCAGGGCAGGCTCCTACAATGAGCAGTTCTTC
TRBD1,TRBJ2-5,NA,TRBV5-8,CASSFFGQGAGETQYF,TGTGCCAGCAGCTTCTTCGGACAGGGGGCAGGAGAGACCCAGTACTTC
TRBD1,TRBJ2-3,NA,TRBV2,CASSGRDRGTDTQYF,TGTGCCAGCAGTGGCCGGGACAGGGGCACAGATACGCAGTATTTT
NA,TRBJ1-2,NA,TRBV18,CASSPDPGGGHQGYTF,TGTGCCAGCTCACCGGACCCCGGGGGGGGGCATCAAGGCTACACCTTC
TRBD1,TRBJ1-1,NA,TRBV6-5,CASSYPGGQEEAFF,TGTGCCAGCAGTTACCCAGGGGGCCAGGAGGAGGCTTTCTTT
NA,TRBJ1-1,NA,TRBV29-1,CSVQKGHLSTEAFF,TGCAGCGTTCAAAAGGGGCACCTGAGTACTGAAGCTTTCTTT
NA,TRBJ1-1,NA,TRBV18,CASSPLSGQGTEAFF,TGTGCCAGCTCACCATTGAGCGGGCAGGGCACTGAAGCTTTCTTT
NA,TRBJ1-4,NA,TRBV5-1,CASSLAGAENEKLFF,TGCGCCAGCAGCTTGGCAGGGGCGGAAAATGAAAAACTGTTTTTT
NA,TRBJ2-7,NA,TRBV7-9,CASSRGPDFEQYF,TGTGCCAGCAGCCGTGGACCGGACTTTGAGCAGTACTTC
NA,TRBJ1-2,NA,TRBV5-6,CASSQDNYGYTF,TGTGCCAGCAGCCAAGATAACTATGGCTACACCTTC
TRBD2,TRBJ2-3,NA,TRBV5-1,CASSSQTSGRDTQYF,TGCGCCAGCAGCTCCCAGACTAGCGGGAGAGATACGCAGTATTTT
TRBD2,TRBJ2-3,NA,TRBV11-2,CASRRGSGRNRARDTQYF,TGTGCCAGCAGGCGGGGTAGCGGGAGAAATCGAGCTCGGGATACGCAGTATTTT
TRBD1,TRBJ1-2,NA,TRBV25-1,CASSDWDRSESGYTF,TGTGCCAGCAGTGACTGGGACAGGTCGGAGTCTGGCTACACCTTC
TRBD1,TRBJ2-1,NA,TRBV19,CASTRRGLGNEQFF,TGTGCCAGTACCCGAAGGGGGCTAGGGAATGAGCAGTTCTTC
TRBD1,TRBJ1-3,NA,TRBV5-5,CASSLGQGYSGNTIYF,TGTGCCAGCAGCTTGGGACAGGGATACTCTGGAAACACCATATATTTT
NA,TRBJ1-5,few,TRBV5-8,CASSLLTGPKHF,TGTGCCAGCAGCCTGTTGACAGGCCCGAAGCATTTT
NA,TRBJ2-7,NA,TRBV11-2,CASSFGGNYEQYF,TGTGCCAGCAGCTTCGGCGGAAACTACGAGCAGTACTTC
NA,TRBJ1-1,NA,TRBV19,CASSIPRRMNTEAFF,TGTGCCAGTAGTATCCCTCGACGTATGAACACTGAAGCTTTCTTT
TRBD2,TRBJ2-1,NA,TRBV15,CATSRELGLAGEQFF,TGTGCCACCAGCAGAGAGTTGGGACTAGCAGGGGAGCAGTTCTTC
TRBD1,TRBJ2-7,once,TRBV5-1,CASSLATGAYEQYF,TGCGCCAGCAGCTTGGCAACAGGGGCCTACGAGCAGTACTTC
NA,TRBJ2-5,once,TRBV2,CASQDPGETQYF,TGTGCCAGCCAGGACCCGGGGGAGACCCAGTACTTC
NA,TRBJ1-6,NA,TRBV7-3,CASSSGSYNSPLHF,TGTGCCAGCAGCTCGGGCTCCTATAATTCACCCCTCCACTTT